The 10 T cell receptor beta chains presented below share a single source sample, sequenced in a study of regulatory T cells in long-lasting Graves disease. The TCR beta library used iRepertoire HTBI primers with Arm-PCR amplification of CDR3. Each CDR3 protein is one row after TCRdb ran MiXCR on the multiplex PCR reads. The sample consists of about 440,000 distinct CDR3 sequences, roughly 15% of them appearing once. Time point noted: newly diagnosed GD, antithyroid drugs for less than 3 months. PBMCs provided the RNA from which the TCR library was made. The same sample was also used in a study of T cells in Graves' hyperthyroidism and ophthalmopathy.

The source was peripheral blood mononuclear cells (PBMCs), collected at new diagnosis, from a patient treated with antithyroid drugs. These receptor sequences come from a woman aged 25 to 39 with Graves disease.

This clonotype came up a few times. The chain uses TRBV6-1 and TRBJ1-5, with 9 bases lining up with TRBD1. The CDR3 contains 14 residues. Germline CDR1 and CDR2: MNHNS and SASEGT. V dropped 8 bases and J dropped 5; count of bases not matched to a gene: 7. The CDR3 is CASLRDRDYQPQHF. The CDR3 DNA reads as TGTGCCAGCCTCAGGGACAGGGACTATCAGCCCCAGCATTTT.

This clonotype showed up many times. The CDR3 region is CASSPTIQGNQPQHF. CDR3 nucleotides: TGTGCCAGCTCACCGACAATACAGGGGAATCAGCCCCAGCATTTT. This rearrangement joins TRBV18 to TRBJ1-5, with TRBD1 matching 7 bases. There are 15 residues in the CDR3. Trimming removed 3 bases from V and 4 bases from J; junction bases left unmatched: 6. The germline CDR1 and CDR2 sequences are KGHSH and LQKENI. Using reference TRBV18 and TRBJ1-5 for the parts outside the CDR3, the full variable domain is NAGVMQNPRHLVRRRGQEARLRCSPMKGHSHVYWYRQLPEEGLKFMVYLQKENIIDESGMPKERFSAEFPKEGPSILRIQQVVRGDSAAYFCASSPTIQGNQPQHFGDGTRLSIL.

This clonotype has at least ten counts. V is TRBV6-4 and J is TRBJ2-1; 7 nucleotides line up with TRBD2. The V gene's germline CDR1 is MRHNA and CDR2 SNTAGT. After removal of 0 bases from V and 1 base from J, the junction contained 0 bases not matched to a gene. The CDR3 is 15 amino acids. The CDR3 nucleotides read TGTGCCAGCAGTGACTCAGCGGGATCCTACAATGAGCAGTTCTTC. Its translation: CASSDSAGSYNEQFF.

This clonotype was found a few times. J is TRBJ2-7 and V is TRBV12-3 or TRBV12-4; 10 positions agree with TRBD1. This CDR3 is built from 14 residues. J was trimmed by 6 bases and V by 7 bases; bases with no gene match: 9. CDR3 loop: CASNLSGTGAEQYF. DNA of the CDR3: TGTGCCAGCAACTTGTCCGGGACAGGGGCCGAGCAGTACTTC.

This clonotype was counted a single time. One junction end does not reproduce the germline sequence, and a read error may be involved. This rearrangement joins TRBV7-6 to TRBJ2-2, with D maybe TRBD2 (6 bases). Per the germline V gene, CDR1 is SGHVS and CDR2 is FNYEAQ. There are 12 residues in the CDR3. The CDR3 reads CASSTNARELVF. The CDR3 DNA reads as TGTGCCAGCAGCACGAACGCCCGGGAGCTGGTTTTT.

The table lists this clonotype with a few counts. The CDR3 DNA is TGTGCCAGCAGCTTAGGGTGGAACAATCAGCCCCAGCATTTT. Translated: CASSLGWNNQPQHF. The chain couples TRBV5-5 to TRBJ1-5; D uncertain. Germline V lookup: CDR1 SGHKS, CDR2 YYEKEE (reference sequence). The V gene lost 2 bases and the J gene lost 3 bases, with 9 bases spanning the gap. The CDR3 is 14 residues long.

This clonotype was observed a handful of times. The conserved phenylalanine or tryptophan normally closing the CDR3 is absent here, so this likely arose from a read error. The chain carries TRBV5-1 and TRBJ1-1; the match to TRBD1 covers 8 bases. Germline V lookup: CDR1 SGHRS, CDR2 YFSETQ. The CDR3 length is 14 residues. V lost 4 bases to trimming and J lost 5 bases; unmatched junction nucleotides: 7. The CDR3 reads CASSAGQGATEAFL. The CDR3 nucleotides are TGCGCCAGCAGCGCAGGACAGGGCGCTACTGAAGCTTTCCTT.

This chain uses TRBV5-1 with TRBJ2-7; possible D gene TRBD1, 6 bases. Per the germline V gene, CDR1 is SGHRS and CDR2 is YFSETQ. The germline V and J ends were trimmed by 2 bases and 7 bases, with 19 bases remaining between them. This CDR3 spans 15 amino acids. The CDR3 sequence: CASSFTGTKVREQYF. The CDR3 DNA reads TGCGCCAGCAGCTTTACCGGGACAAAGGTGCGGGAGCAGTACTTC.

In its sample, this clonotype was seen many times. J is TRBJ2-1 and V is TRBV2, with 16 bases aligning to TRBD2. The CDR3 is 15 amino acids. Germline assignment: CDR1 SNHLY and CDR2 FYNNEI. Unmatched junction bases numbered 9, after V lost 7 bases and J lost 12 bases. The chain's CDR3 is CASTEGTSGRAPQFF. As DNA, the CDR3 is TGTGCCAGCACCGAAGGGACTAGCGGGAGGGCCCCGCAGTTCTTC.

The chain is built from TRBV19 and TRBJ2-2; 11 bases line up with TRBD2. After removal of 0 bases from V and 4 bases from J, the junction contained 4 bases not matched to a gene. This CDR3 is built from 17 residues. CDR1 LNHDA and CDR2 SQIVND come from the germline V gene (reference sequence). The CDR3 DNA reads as TGTGCCAGTAGTATAGATGGCCTAGCGGGAGGCACCGGGGAGCTGTTTTTT. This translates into CASSIDGLAGGTGELFF.